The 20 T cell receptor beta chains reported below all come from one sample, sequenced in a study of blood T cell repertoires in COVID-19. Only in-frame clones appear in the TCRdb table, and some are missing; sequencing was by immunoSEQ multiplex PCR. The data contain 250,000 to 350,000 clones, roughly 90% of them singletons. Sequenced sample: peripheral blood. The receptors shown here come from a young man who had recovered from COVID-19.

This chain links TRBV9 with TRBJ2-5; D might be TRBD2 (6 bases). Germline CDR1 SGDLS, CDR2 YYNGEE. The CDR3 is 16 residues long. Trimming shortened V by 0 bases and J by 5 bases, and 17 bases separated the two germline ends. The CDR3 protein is CASSVEGYAGRETQYF. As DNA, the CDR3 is TGTGCCAGCAGCGTAGAAGGTTACGCAGGGAGGGAGACCCAGTACTTC.

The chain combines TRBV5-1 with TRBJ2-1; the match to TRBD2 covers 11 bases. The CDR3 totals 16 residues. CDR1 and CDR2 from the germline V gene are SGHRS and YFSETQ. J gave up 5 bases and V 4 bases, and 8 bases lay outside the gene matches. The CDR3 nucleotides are TGCGCCAGCAGCGCCACTAGCGGGAGTATCAACAATGAGCAGTTCTTC. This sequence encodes CASSATSGSINNEQFF.

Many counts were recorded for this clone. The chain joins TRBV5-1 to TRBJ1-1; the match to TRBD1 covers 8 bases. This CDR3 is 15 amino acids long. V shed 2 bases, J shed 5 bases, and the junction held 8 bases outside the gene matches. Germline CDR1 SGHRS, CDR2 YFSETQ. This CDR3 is CASSLLLQGETEAFF. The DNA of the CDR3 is TGCGCCAGCAGCTTACTATTACAGGGGGAAACTGAAGCTTTCTTT.

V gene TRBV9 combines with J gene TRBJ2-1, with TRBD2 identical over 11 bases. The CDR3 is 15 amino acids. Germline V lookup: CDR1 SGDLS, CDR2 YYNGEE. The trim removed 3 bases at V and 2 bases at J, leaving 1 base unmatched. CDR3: CASSGSGRAYNEQFF. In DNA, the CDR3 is TGTGCCAGCAGCGGTAGCGGGAGGGCCTACAATGAGCAGTTCTTC.

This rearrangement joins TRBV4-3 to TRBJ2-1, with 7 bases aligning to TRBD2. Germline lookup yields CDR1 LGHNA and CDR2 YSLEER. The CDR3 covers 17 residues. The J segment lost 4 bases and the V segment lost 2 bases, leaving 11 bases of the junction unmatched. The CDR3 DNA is TGCGCCAGCAGCCAATTAGGACTAGGTTTAGTTTACAATGAGCAGTTCTTC. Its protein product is CASSQLGLGLVYNEQFF.

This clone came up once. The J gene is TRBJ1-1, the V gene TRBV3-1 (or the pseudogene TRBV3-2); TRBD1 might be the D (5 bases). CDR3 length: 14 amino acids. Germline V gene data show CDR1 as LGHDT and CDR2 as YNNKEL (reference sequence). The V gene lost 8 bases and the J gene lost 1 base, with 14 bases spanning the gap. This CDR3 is CASYKRGSNTEAFF. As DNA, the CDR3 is TGTGCCAGCTACAAAAGGGGCTCGAACACTGAAGCTTTCTTT.

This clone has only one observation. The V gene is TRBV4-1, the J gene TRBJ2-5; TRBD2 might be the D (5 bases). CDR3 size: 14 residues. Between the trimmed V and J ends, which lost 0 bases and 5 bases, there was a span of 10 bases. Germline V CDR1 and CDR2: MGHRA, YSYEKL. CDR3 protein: CASSQDGVRETQYF. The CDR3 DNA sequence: TGCGCCAGCAGCCAAGACGGGGTGAGGGAGACCCAGTACTTC.

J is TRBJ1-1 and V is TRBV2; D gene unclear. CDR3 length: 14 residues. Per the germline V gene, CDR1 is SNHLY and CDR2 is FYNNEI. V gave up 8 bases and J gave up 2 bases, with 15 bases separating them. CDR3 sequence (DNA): TGTGCCAGCTTGGCTGAGGCGGGAAACACTGAAGCTTTCTTT. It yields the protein CASLAEAGNTEAFF.

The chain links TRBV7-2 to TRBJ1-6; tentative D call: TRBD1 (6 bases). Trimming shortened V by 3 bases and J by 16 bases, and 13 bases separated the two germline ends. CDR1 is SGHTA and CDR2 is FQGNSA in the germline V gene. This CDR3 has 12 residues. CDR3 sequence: CASSLGQRQLHF. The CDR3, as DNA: TGTGCCAGCAGCTTGGGACAACGACAGCTCCACTTT.

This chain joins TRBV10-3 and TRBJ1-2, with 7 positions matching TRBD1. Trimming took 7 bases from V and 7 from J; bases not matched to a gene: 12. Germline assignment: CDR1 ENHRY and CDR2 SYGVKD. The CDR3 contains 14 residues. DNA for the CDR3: TGTGCCATCACCCCCGACAGGGCGGTGAGTGGCTACACCTTC. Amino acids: CAITPDRAVSGYTF.

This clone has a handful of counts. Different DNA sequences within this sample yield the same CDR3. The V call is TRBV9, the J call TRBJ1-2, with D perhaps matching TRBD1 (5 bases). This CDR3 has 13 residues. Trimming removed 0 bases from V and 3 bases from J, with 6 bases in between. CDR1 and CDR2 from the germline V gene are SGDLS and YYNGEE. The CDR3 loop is CASSVGGDYGYTF. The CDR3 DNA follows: TGTGCCAGCAGCGTAGGGGGGGACTATGGCTACACCTTC.

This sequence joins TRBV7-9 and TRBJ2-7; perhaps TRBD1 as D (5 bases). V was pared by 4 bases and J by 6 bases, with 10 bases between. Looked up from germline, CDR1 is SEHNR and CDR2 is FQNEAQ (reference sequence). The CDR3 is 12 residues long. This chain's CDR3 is CASSSTAVEQYF. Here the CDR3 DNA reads TGTGCCAGCAGCTCGACAGCCGTCGAGCAGTACTTC.

The CDR3 nucleotides are TGTGCCAGTAGCGTTACCGGGACAGGGGAAAAACTGTTTTTT. Translated: CASSVTGTGEKLFF. The chain links TRBV19 to TRBJ1-4, with TRBD1 matching over 9 bases. Looked up from germline, CDR1 is LNHDA and CDR2 is SQIVND (reference sequence). The ends lost 6 bases at V and 8 bases at J; junction bases unmatched: 7. There are 14 residues in the CDR3.

The CDR3 reads CASTLDGQGRQPQHF. For the CDR3, the DNA is TGTGCCAGTACCCTAGATGGACAGGGGAGGCAGCCCCAGCATTTT. V gene TRBV19 combines with J gene TRBJ1-5; 9 bases align to TRBD1. Losses at the gene ends were 7 bases for V and 7 bases for J; bases not matched to a gene: 11. Per germline, CDR1 LNHDA and CDR2 SQIVND (reference sequence). The CDR3 loop spans 15 amino acids.

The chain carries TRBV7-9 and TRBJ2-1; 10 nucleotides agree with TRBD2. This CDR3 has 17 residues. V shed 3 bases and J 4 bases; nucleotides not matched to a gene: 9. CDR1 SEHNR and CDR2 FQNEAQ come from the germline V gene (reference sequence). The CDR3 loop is CASSFLPSGGLYNEQFF. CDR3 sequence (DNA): TGTGCCAGCAGCTTTTTACCTAGCGGGGGTTTGTACAATGAGCAGTTCTTC.

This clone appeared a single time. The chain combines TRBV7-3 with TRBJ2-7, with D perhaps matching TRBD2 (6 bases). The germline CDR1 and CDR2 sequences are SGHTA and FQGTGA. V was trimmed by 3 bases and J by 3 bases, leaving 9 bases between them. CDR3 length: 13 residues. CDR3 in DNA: TGTGCCAGCAGCTTCGGACTAAACTACGAGCAGTACTTC. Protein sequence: CASSFGLNYEQYF.

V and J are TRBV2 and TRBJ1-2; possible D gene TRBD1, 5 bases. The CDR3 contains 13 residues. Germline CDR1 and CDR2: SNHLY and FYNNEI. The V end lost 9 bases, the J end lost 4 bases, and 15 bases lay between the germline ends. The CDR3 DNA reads TGTGCCAGGCAGGGCGTTTCCATCTATGGCTACACCTTC. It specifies CARQGVSIYGYTF.

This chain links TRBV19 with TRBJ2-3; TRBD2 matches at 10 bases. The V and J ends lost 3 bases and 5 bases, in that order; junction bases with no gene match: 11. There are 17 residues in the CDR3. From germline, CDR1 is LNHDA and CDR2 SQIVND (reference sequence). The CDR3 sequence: CASSMILGLAGVDTQYF. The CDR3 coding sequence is TGTGCCAGTAGTATGATTTTGGGGCTAGCGGGAGTAGATACGCAGTATTTT.

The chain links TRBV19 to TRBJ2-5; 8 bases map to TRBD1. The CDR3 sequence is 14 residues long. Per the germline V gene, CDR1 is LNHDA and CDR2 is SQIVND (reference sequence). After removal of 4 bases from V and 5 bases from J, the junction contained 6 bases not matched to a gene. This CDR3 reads CASSNRGTTETQYF. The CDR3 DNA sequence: TGTGCCAGTAGTAACAGGGGGACAACGGAGACCCAGTACTTC.

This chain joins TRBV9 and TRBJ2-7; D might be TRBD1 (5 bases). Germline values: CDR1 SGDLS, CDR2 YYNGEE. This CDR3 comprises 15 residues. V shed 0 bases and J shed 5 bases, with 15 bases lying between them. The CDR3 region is CASSVEGQGFHEQYF. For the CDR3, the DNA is TGTGCCAGCAGCGTAGAGGGGCAGGGTTTCCACGAGCAGTACTTC.